This T cell receptor (beta chain) was captured in a study of T cell changes during pregnancy in multiple sclerosis. From germline, CDR1 is MNHEY and CDR2 SVGAGI. The CDR3 has 11 residues. V lost 10 bases, J lost 9 bases, and 13 bases lay in between. The data were produced by immunoSEQ multiplex PCR, yet TCRdb's version contains in-frame clones alone and is incomplete. The sample includes 56,000 or so clones, approximately 90% of them seen just once. The V gene is TRBV6-5, the J gene TRBJ1-3; D possibly corresponds to TRBD1 (5 bases). The source was peripheral blood, collected in the first trimester of pregnancy. This TCR came from a female donor in good health, enrolled as a control in a pregnancy study. The CDR3 region is CATGGVGTIYF. The DNA of the CDR3 is TGTGCCACGGGGGGGGTCGGCACCATATATTTT.